The present T cell receptor beta chain was sequenced within a study of early T cells in non-severe SARS-CoV-2 infection. Looking at the study overall: Sequencing input comprised bulk RNA from unsorted whole blood; chain pairing was not available.

This clonotype came up a few times. TCRdb fed the 5' RACE reads into MiXCR, producing one record per CDR3 protein. Among about 33,000 distinct CDR3 sequences, less than 6.5% were seen once, and the ten largest hold 11% to 15%. Germline CDR1 and CDR2: MNHEY and SVGEGT. The V segment lost 9 bases and the J segment 4 bases; nucleotides outside the gene matches: 12. The CDR3 consists of 16 residues. This sequence joins TRBV6-2 or TRBV6-3 and TRBJ1-6; 7 nucleotides line up with TRBD1. This TCR was sampled from an adult who was a healthcare worker with PCR-confirmed SARS-CoV-2 infection or an uninfected control (not recorded which). Sequencing was performed on whole blood. CDR3 loop: CASKAPGTAYNSPLHF. CDR3 bases: TGTGCCAGTAAAGCCCCAGGGACAGCATATAATTCACCCCTCCACTTT.